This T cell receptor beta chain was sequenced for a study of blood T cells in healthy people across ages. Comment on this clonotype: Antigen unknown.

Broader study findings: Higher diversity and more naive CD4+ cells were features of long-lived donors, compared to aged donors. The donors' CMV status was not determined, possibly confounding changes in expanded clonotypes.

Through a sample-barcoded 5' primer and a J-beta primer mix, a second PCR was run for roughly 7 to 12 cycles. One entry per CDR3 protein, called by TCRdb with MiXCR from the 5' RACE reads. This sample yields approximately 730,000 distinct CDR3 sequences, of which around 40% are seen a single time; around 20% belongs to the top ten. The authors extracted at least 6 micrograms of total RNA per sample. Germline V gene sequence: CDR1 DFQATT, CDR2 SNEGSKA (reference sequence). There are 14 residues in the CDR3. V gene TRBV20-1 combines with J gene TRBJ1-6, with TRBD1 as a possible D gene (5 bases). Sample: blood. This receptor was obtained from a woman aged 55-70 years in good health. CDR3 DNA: TGCAGCCCTCAGACGGGGGGAACCAATTCACCCCTCCACTTT. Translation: CSPQTGGTNSPLHF.